The rows below give T cell receptor beta chains drawn from one sample of a study of early T cells in non-severe SARS-CoV-2 infection. TCRdb processed the 5' RACE reads anew with MiXCR; each CDR3 protein has one entry. The sample comprises about 88,000 distinct CDR3 sequences, 14% to 15% of which are singletons, and less than 7% rests with the top ten. The sequencing sample was made of whole blood. These receptors originate from an adult who was a healthcare worker with PCR-confirmed SARS-CoV-2 infection or an uninfected control (not recorded which). CDR3s include the opening cysteine and the closing phenylalanine or tryptophan. A D gene is named only where the DNA matches it firmly. Clone size is shown for a subset of rows, as once, few, many or a class of expanded clone.

v_call: TRBV2; d_call: TRBD1; cdr3_length: 12; clone_size: NA; j_call: TRBJ2-1; cdr3_aa: CASRNRGDEQFF; cdr3_nt: TGTGCCAGCAGGAACAGGGGTGATGAGCAGTTCTTC
v_call: TRBV7-8; d_call: TRBD2; cdr3_length: 18; clone_size: NA; j_call: TRBJ2-2; cdr3_aa: CASSFSGGTSGTPGELFF; cdr3_nt: TGTGCCAGCAGCTTTTCGGGGGGGACTAGCGGGACACCCGGGGAGCTGTTTTTT
v_call: TRBV7-9; d_call: NA; cdr3_length: 11; clone_size: many; j_call: TRBJ2-3; cdr3_aa: CASSYTDTQYF; cdr3_nt: TGTGCCAGCAGCTACACAGATACGCAGTATTTT
v_call: TRBV7-3; d_call: NA; cdr3_length: 13; clone_size: few; j_call: TRBJ2-1; cdr3_aa: CASSSRIDNEQFF; cdr3_nt: TGTGCCAGCAGCTCACGGATAGACAATGAGCAGTTCTTC
v_call: TRBV2; d_call: NA; cdr3_length: 14; clone_size: NA; j_call: TRBJ1-5; cdr3_aa: CASSGGRRNQPQHF; cdr3_nt: TGTGCCAGCAGTGGCGGGCGACGCAATCAGCCCCAGCATTTT
v_call: TRBV6-6; d_call: TRBD1; cdr3_length: 18; clone_size: many; j_call: TRBJ2-6; cdr3_aa: CASSNPRTGGSGANVLTF; cdr3_nt: TGTGCCAGCAGTAACCCCAGGACAGGGGGATCAGGGGCCAACGTCCTGACTTTC
v_call: TRBV20-1; d_call: NA; cdr3_length: 14; clone_size: many; j_call: TRBJ2-7; cdr3_aa: CSAREVGSNYEQYF; cdr3_nt: TGCAGTGCTAGGGAGGTCGGGAGTAACTACGAGCAGTACTTC
v_call: TRBV7-6; d_call: NA; cdr3_length: 13; clone_size: many; j_call: TRBJ2-5; cdr3_aa: CASSLSLGETQYF; cdr3_nt: TGTGCCAGCAGCTTAAGTCTCGGGGAGACCCAGTACTTC
v_call: TRBV27; d_call: TRBD1; cdr3_length: 13; clone_size: NA; j_call: TRBJ2-7; cdr3_aa: CASCFGQGYEQYF; cdr3_nt: TGTGCCAGCTGCTTCGGACAGGGTTACGAGCAGTACTTC
v_call: TRBV11-2; d_call: TRBD2; cdr3_length: 16; clone_size: NA; j_call: TRBJ2-1; cdr3_aa: CASSSYAQGGDNEQFF; cdr3_nt: TGTGCCAGCAGCTCCTATGCCCAGGGAGGGGACAATGAGCAGTTCTTC
v_call: TRBV6-2/TRBV6-3; d_call: NA; cdr3_length: 11; clone_size: NA; j_call: TRBJ2-3; cdr3_aa: CASSDSYTQYF; cdr3_nt: TGTGCCAGCAGTGATTCCTATACGCAGTATTTT
v_call: TRBV28; d_call: TRBD2; cdr3_length: 16; clone_size: NA; j_call: TRBJ2-3; cdr3_aa: CASPPRTSGIADTQYF; cdr3_nt: TGTGCCAGCCCGCCACGAACTAGCGGGATAGCAGATACGCAGTATTTT
v_call: TRBV30; d_call: TRBD1; cdr3_length: 13; clone_size: few; j_call: TRBJ2-7; cdr3_aa: CAWLRTGATEQYF; cdr3_nt: TGTGCCTGGTTGAGGACAGGGGCCACCGAGCAGTACTTC
v_call: TRBV7-3; d_call: NA; cdr3_length: 14; clone_size: many; j_call: TRBJ2-1; cdr3_aa: CASSLDRNYNEQFF; cdr3_nt: TGTGCCAGCAGCTTAGACAGAAATTACAATGAGCAGTTCTTC
v_call: TRBV28; d_call: NA; cdr3_length: 16; clone_size: NA; j_call: TRBJ2-4; cdr3_aa: CASSLYQGGLKNIQYF; cdr3_nt: TGTGCCAGCAGTTTATATCAGGGGGGACTCAAAAACATTCAGTACTTC
v_call: TRBV5-1; d_call: TRBD2; cdr3_length: 16; clone_size: NA; j_call: TRBJ2-7; cdr3_aa: CASSLGPSGGPDEQYF; cdr3_nt: TGCGCCAGCAGCTTGGGTCCCTCGGGAGGGCCCGACGAGCAGTACTTC
v_call: TRBV12-3/TRBV12-4; d_call: NA; cdr3_length: 12; clone_size: few; j_call: TRBJ2-4; cdr3_aa: CASSFSKNIQYF; cdr3_nt: TGTGCCAGCAGTTTTTCCAAAAACATTCAGTACTTC
v_call: TRBV28; d_call: NA; cdr3_length: 13; clone_size: NA; j_call: TRBJ1-1; cdr3_aa: CASTRGLNTEAFF; cdr3_nt: TGTGCCAGCACCCGGGGCTTGAACACTGAAGCTTTCTTT
v_call: TRBV5-1; d_call: TRBD2; cdr3_length: 16; clone_size: few; j_call: TRBJ2-3; cdr3_aa: CASSPRTSGSTDTQYF; cdr3_nt: TGCGCCAGCAGCCCGAGGACTAGCGGGAGCACAGATACGCAGTATTTT
v_call: TRBV28; d_call: NA; cdr3_length: 17; clone_size: NA; j_call: TRBJ1-1; cdr3_aa: CASSFSIKTGLSTEAFF; cdr3_nt: TGTGCCAGCAGCTTTTCGATTAAGACAGGTTTGAGCACTGAAGCTTTCTTT
v_call: TRBV12-3/TRBV12-4; d_call: TRBD2; cdr3_length: 14; clone_size: NA; j_call: TRBJ2-3; cdr3_aa: CASSGLVSTDTQYF; cdr3_nt: TGTGCCAGCAGTGGACTAGTTTCGACAGATACGCAGTATTTT
v_call: TRBV10-2; d_call: NA; cdr3_length: 13; clone_size: NA; j_call: TRBJ2-4; cdr3_aa: CASTAAVGGIQYF; cdr3_nt: TGCGCCAGCACAGCAGCAGTCGGAGGCATTCAGTACTTC
v_call: TRBV6-6; d_call: NA; cdr3_length: 14; clone_size: NA; j_call: TRBJ2-7; cdr3_aa: CASSTLRQGGEQYF; cdr3_nt: TGTGCCAGCAGCACCCTCAGACAGGGAGGCGAGCAGTACTTC
v_call: TRBV3-1; d_call: NA; cdr3_length: 14; clone_size: few; j_call: TRBJ2-1; cdr3_aa: CASSHLTPRNEQFF; cdr3_nt: TGTGCCAGCAGCCACCTCACCCCGCGGAATGAGCAGTTCTTC
v_call: TRBV28; d_call: NA; cdr3_length: 14; clone_size: few; j_call: TRBJ2-7; cdr3_aa: CASGPGILGYEQYF; cdr3_nt: TGTGCCAGCGGCCCAGGGATATTAGGGTACGAGCAGTACTTC
v_call: TRBV20-1; d_call: TRBD1; cdr3_length: 16; clone_size: NA; j_call: TRBJ1-2; cdr3_aa: CSAAPKYRGRNYGYTF; cdr3_nt: TGCAGTGCCGCTCCGAAATACAGGGGGCGCAACTATGGCTACACCTTC
v_call: TRBV5-3; d_call: NA; cdr3_length: 14; clone_size: few; j_call: TRBJ1-6; cdr3_aa: CARSLSPYNSPLHF; cdr3_nt: TGTGCCAGAAGCTTAAGTCCCTACAATTCACCCCTCCACTTT
v_call: TRBV7-2; d_call: TRBD2; cdr3_length: 16; clone_size: NA; j_call: TRBJ2-1; cdr3_aa: CASSLVRLAVYNEQFF; cdr3_nt: TGTGCCAGCAGCTTAGTCCGACTAGCGGTATACAATGAGCAGTTCTTC
v_call: TRBV20-1; d_call: NA; cdr3_length: 12; clone_size: medium-sized; j_call: TRBJ2-5; cdr3_aa: CSTGRGQETQYF; cdr3_nt: TGCAGCACCGGAAGAGGGCAAGAGACCCAGTACTTC
v_call: TRBV19; d_call: NA; cdr3_length: 13; clone_size: few; j_call: TRBJ2-2; cdr3_aa: CASSTPWYGELFF; cdr3_nt: TGTGCCAGTAGTACCCCCTGGTACGGGGAGCTGTTTTTT
v_call: TRBV10-3; d_call: TRBD2; cdr3_length: 18; clone_size: NA; j_call: TRBJ2-1; cdr3_aa: CAIKPGLATRSSYNEQFF; cdr3_nt: TGTGCCATCAAGCCGGGACTAGCGACCAGAAGCTCCTACAATGAGCAGTTCTTC
v_call: TRBV29-1; d_call: TRBD1; cdr3_length: 14; clone_size: few; j_call: TRBJ2-1; cdr3_aa: CSVSPWTGYNEQFF; cdr3_nt: TGCAGCGTCTCACCCTGGACAGGGTACAATGAGCAGTTCTTC
v_call: TRBV7-2; d_call: NA; cdr3_length: 15; clone_size: many; j_call: TRBJ2-7; cdr3_aa: CASSSGGAAIYEQYF; cdr3_nt: TGTGCCAGCAGCTCAGGGGGGGCGGCTATCTACGAGCAGTACTTC